Shown below are 4 T cell receptor beta chains from a single sample sequenced in a study of T cell clusters in autoimmune cytopenias. One tube held mixed TRB-A and TRB-B primer pools for touch-down PCR. Reprocessing the multiplex PCR reads, TCRdb reports a single entry for every CDR3 protein and omits DNA. Its table records 950 to 1,100 distinct CDR3 sequences. Each sample's input was 250 ng genomic DNA, roughly 40,000 genome equivalents. Source material: peripheral blood. These receptor sequences come from a human donor with an autoimmune cytopenia or autoimmune hepatitis (not recorded which).

This clonotype counts as medium-sized (0.01 to 0.1%) by frequency. The rearrangement links TRBV5-5 to TRBJ2-5; TCRdb's D call of TRBD1 is untestable without DNA. Looked up from germline, CDR1 is SGHKS and CDR2 is YYEKEE (reference sequence). The CDR3 has 17 residues. This chain's CDR3 is CASSQLTGGPGGETQYF. The full variable domain, in which reference TRBV5-5 and TRBJ2-5 provide the parts outside the CDR3, is DAGVTQSPTHLIKTRGQQVTLRCSPISGHKSVSWYQQVLGQGPQFIFQYYEKEERGRGNFPDRFSARQFPNYSSELNVNALLLGDSALYLCASSQLTGGPGGETQYFGPGTRLLVL.

This clonotype is classed as medium-sized by frequency. V gene TRBV6-1 combines with J gene TRBJ1-5; TCRdb names TRBD1, which stays unverified in the absence of DNA. Germline CDR1 and CDR2: MNHNS and SASEGT. This CDR3 has 18 amino acids. This chain's CDR3 is CASSSTGGRGYSNQPQHF.

By frequency, this clonotype registers large. The chain recombines TRBV6-4 with TRBJ1-6. The CDR3 extends over 13 amino acids. Per germline, CDR1 MRHNA and CDR2 SNTAGT. CDR3 protein: CASRRDFNSPLHF.

This rearrangement joins TRBV6-6 to TRBJ2-2; TCRdb indicates TRBD1, and absent DNA this call remains unverified. The CDR3 extends over 12 amino acids. Germline V gene lookup returns CDR1 MNHNY and CDR2 SVGAGI (reference sequence). CDR3 protein: CASRTGGGELFF.